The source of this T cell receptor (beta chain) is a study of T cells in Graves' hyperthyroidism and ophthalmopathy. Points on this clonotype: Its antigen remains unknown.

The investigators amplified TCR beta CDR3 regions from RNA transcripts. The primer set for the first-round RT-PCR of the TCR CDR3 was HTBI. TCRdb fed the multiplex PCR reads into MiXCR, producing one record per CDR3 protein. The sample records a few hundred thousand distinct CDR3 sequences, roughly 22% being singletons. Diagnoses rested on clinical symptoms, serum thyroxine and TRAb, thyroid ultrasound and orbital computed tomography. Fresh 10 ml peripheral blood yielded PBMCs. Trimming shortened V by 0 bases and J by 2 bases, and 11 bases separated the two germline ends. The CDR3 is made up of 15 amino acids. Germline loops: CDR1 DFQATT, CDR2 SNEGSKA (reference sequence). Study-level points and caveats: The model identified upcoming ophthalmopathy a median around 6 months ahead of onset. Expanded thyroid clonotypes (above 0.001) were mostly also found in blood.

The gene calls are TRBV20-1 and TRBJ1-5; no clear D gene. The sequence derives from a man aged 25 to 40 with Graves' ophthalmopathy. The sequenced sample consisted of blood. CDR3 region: CSARDREHGNQPQHF. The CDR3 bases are TGCAGTGCTAGAGATCGGGAACATGGCAATCAGCCCCAGCATTTT.